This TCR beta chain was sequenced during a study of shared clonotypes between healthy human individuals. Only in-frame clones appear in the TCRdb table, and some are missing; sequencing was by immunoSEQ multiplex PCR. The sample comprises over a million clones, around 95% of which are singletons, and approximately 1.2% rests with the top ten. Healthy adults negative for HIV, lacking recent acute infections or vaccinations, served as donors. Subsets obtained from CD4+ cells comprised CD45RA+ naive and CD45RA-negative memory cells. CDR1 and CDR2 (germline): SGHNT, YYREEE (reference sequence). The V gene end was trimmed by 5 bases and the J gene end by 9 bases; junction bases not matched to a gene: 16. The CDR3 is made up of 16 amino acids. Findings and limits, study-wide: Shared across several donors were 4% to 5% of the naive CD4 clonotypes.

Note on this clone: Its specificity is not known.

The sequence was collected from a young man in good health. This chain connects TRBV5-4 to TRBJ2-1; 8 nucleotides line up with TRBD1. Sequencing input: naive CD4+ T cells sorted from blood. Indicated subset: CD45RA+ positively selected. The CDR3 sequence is CASSFGGRGRTGEQFF. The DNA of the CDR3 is TGTGCCAGCAGTTTTGGGGGCAGGGGGCGTACGGGTGAGCAGTTCTTC.